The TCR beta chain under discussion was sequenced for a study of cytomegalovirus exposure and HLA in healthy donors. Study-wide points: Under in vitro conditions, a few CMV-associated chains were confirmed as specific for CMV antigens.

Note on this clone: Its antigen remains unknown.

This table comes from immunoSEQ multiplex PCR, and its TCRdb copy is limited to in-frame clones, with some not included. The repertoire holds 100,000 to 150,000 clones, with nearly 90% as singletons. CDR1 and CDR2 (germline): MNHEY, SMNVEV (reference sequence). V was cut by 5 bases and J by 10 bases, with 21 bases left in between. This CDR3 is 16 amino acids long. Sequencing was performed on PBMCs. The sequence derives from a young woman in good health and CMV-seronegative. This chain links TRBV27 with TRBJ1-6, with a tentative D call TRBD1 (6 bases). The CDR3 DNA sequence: TGTGCCAGCAGTGCCAAACAGGGCTGGGTAGAATCACCCCTCCACTTT. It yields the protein CASSAKQGWVESPLHF.